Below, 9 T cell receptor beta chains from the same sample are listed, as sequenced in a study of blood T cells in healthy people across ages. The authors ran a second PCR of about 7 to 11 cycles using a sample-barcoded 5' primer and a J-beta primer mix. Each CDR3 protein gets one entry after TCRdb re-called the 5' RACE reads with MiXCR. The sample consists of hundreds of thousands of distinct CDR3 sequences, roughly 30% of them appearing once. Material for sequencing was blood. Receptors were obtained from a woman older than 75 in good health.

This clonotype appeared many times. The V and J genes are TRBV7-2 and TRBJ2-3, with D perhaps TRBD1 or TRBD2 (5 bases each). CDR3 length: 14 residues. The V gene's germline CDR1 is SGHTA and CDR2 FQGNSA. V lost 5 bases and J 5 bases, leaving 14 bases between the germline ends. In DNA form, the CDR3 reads TGTGCCAGCAGCACAGGAACGGCGGGAGATACGCAGTATTTT. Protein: CASSTGTAGDTQYF.

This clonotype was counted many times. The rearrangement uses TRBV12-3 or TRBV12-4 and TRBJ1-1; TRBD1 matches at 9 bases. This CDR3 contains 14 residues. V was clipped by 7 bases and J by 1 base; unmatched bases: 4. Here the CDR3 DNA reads TGTGCCAGCATCCCGGGACAGGGGAACACTGAAGCTTTCTTT. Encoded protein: CASIPGQGNTEAFF.

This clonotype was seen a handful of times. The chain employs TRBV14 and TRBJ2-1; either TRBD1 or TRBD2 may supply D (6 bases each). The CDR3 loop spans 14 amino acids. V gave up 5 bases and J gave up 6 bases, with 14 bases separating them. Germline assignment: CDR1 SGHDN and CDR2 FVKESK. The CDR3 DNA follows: TGTGCCAGCAGCTGTCCCGGGGGCGTCAATGAGCAGTTCTTC. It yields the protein CASSCPGGVNEQFF.

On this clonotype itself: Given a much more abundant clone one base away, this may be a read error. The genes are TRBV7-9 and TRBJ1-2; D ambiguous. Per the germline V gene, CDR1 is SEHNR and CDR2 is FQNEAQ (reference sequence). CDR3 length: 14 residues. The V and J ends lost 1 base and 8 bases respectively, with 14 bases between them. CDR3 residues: CASSLGANCWGYTF. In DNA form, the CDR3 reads TGTGCCAGCAGCTTAGGTGCCAATTGTTGGGGCTACACCTTC.

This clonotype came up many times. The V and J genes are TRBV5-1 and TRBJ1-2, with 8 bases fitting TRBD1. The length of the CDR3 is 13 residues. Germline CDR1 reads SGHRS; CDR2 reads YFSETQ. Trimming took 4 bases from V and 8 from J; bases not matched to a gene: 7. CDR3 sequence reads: CASSVDRAKGYTF. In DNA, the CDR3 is TGCGCCAGCAGCGTGGACAGGGCCAAAGGCTACACCTTC.

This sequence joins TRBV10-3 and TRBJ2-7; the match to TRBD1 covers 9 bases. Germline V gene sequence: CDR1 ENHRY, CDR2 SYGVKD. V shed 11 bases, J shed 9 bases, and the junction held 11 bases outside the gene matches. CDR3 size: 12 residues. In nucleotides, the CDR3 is TGTGCCGCCGGACAGGGGTCCCACGGGCAGTACTTC. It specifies CAAGQGSHGQYF.

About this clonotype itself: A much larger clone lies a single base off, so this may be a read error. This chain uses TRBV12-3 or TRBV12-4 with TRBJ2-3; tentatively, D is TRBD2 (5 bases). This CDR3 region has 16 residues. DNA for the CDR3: TGTGCCAGCAGCCCGCAGAGACTACTCAGCACAGATGCGCAGTATTTT. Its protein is CASSPQRLLSTDAQYF.

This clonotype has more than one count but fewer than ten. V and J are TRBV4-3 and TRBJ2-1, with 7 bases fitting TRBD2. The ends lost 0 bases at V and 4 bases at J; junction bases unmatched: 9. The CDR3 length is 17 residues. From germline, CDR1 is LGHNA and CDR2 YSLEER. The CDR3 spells CASSQDGGGVEYNEQFF. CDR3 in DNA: TGCGCCAGCAGCCAAGATGGGGGGGGGGTCGAATACAATGAGCAGTTCTTC.

CDR3 sequence (DNA): TGCGCCAGCAGCACGGGAACTATCTCTGGAAACACCATATATTTT. This codes for CASSTGTISGNTIYF. The chain joins TRBV5-1 to TRBJ1-3; D uncertain. This CDR3 spans 15 amino acids. Per germline, CDR1 SGHRS and CDR2 YFSETQ. With 4 bases removed from V and 0 bases from J, the gap between germline ends came to 11 bases.